Included here is one TCR beta chain sequence, with context. The antigen this receptor binds is unknown. Base qualities are not recorded, but no much larger clone differs from it by a single base. Genomic DNA served as template for TCR beta VDJ combination and CDR3 sequence profiling. An Illumina HiSeq 2000 was used for TCR repertoire sequencing. In the paper's pipeline: Repertoires were assessed using TRBV/TRBJ rearrangement plots, CDR3 size and DJ length profiles, and Simpson's diversity index. The most abundant DNA sequence in the deep sequencing data was defined as the immunodominant clone. CDR3 amino acid sequences were screened for sharing across subjects and were compared with published repertoires and the VDJdb database. TCRdb reprocessed the public reads (quality trimming at Q25 with fastp, clone calling with MiXCR) and kept in-frame beta chains. Each CDR3 protein appears once, grouped with its most common genes and DNA. The V and J calls and clone size come from TCRdb's table, not from the authors' own analysis. The sample table holds 170,000 or so distinct CDR3 sequences, of which less than 50% were seen once. The ten top clones hold roughly 30% of the sample.

These data are taken from a study of CD8+CD57+ T cells in acquired aplastic anemia (dated by TCRdb to 2016 to 2018). About the full investigation: On average, sorted CD4+ and CD8+ cells yielded approximately 3 ug of extracted DNA, with a range of about 0.18 to 27.4 ug. CD8+CD57+ expansion was defined as frequency above the mean frequency observed in healthy subjects. What the research found in general, with its limitations: Roughly 31 CD8+ CDR3 sequences were shared between patients and controls but appeared highly expressed in patients and within their immunodominant clones. Between patients and healthy controls, no significant difference in CD8+ Simpson's diversity was found (P=0.060).

CDR1 and CDR2 are read off the germline V gene as SGHNT and YENEEA. The CDR3, from cysteine to phenylalanine, totals 14 residues. Of all the DNA, just the CDR3 is kept, 42 bases in frame from base 1. V is pared back by 5 bases and J by 3 bases, with 12 bases lying between the germline termini. The patients picked for sequencing were ones in whom flow cytometry had shown an expansion of CD8+CD57+ cells. All patients had severe acquired aplastic anemia diagnosed by International Study of Aplastic Anemia and Agranulocytosis and Camitta criteria. No patient had received any therapy when blood was sampled. In the study, sorted CD4+ and CD8+ blood T cells from patients with severe aplastic anemia and from healthy subjects underwent deep sequencing of TCR repertoires. Patients were enrolled in the USA under clinicaltrials.gov protocols 00001620, 01623167, 00001397, 00071045, 00081523 and 00961064. Ficoll-Paque density gradient centrifugation was used to isolate peripheral blood mononuclear cells. CD4+ and CD8+ T cells were sorted by FACS or magnetic beads before DNA extraction.

This clonotype was sampled from a human donor with aplastic anemia. This chain joins TRBV11-3 to TRBJ2-3; too little of a D gene remains to name it. The sample consisted of sorted CD4+, CD8+, or CD8+CD57+ T cells (not recorded which) from PBMCs. The CDR3 here reads CASSGHSGTDTQYF. In nucleotides, the sequence is TGTGCCAGCAGCGGCCACAGTGGGACAGATACGCAGTATTTT. Beyond the CDR3, the reference TRBV11-3 and TRBJ2-3 genes provide the residues; the full variable domain reads: EAGVVQSPRYKIIEKKQPVAFWCNPISGHNTLYWYLQNLGQGPELLIRYENEEAVDDSQLPKDRFSAERLKGVDSTLKIQPAELGDSAVYLCASSGHSGTDTQYFGPGTRLTVL.